This T cell receptor beta chain was sequenced during a study of cytomegalovirus exposure and HLA in healthy donors. In germline, CDR1 is LNHDA, CDR2 SQIVND (reference sequence). The CDR3 contains 14 residues. V lost 7 bases, J lost 4 bases, and 11 bases lay in between. Both 60 Vbeta primers and 13 Jbeta primers went into the PCR. Some clones are missing from TCRdb's copy, which holds only in-frame ones; the method was immunoSEQ multiplex PCR. The sample has 200,000 or so clones, roughly four fifths seen once; the top ten hold approximately 0.098%. Study outcomes and limitations: In a later analysis, donors in an Asian-associated ancestry cluster reportedly had fewer N-insertions in productive TCRs than the cohort mean. Available immune exposure information was restricted to CMV serostatus only. The authors confirmed in vitro that three CMV-associated chains were specific for CMV antigens.

In the case of this clone: Its antigen is currently unknown.

The receptor's source is a boy aged 2-9 years in good health and CMV-seronegative. V and J are TRBV19 and TRBJ1-6; no firm D call. Sequenced material: PBMCs. This CDR3 is CASNSGSYNSPLHF. The CDR3, as DNA: TGTGCCAGTAACTCGGGGAGTTATAATTCACCCCTCCACTTT.